One and the same sample provided the 16 T cell receptor beta chains below, sequenced in a study of shared clonotypes between healthy human individuals. TCRdb's table, derived via immunoSEQ multiplex PCR, lists solely in-frame clones and lacks some. The data hold approximately 700,000 clones, with approximately 73% observed a single time. The sequenced sample was memory CD4+ T cells sorted from blood. Specified subset: CD45RA-negative fraction. The receptors derive from a woman in her thirties in good health.

In its sample, this clone was seen a few times. The likely explanation is a read error, given a far larger clone one base away. This chain joins TRBV7-2 and TRBJ1-2, with unresolved D. CDR1 SGHTA and CDR2 FQGNSA come from the germline V gene. The CDR3 length is 12 residues. V was trimmed by 5 bases and J by 4 bases, leaving 8 bases between them. The CDR3 spells CASSTRTYGYTF. For the CDR3, the DNA is TGTGCCAGCAGCACCAGAACCTATGGCTACACCTTC.

This clone was found many times. This sequence joins TRBV28 and TRBJ2-1; 8 positions agree with TRBD2. The CDR3 loop spans 15 amino acids. Trimming removed 6 bases from V and 4 bases from J; junction bases left unmatched: 8. The germline gives CDR1 MDHEN, CDR2 SYDVKM. CDR3 sequence (DNA): TGTGCCAGCAGACCACGGGGACTAGAGTACAATGAGCAGTTCTTC. It codes for CASRPRGLEYNEQFF. Supplemented by reference TRBV28 and TRBJ2-1, the full variable domain reads DVKVTQSSRYLVKRTGEKVFLECVQDMDHENMFWYRQDPGLGLRLIYFSYDVKMKEKGDIPEGYSVSREKKERFSLILESASTNQTSMYLCASRPRGLEYNEQFFGPGTRLTVL.

The chain couples TRBV18 to TRBJ1-2; possible D gene TRBD1, 6 bases. Trimming shortened V by 4 bases and J by 3 bases, and 15 bases separated the two germline ends. The germline CDR1 and CDR2 sequences are KGHSH and LQKENI. The CDR3 is made up of 15 amino acids. The CDR3 DNA sequence: TGTGCCAGCTCACGGGACACCGGAAGTTACTATGGCTACACCTTC. It codes for CASSRDTGSYYGYTF. The full variable domain, its missing parts supplied by reference TRBV18 and TRBJ1-2, is NAGVMQNPRHLVRRRGQEARLRCSPMKGHSHVYWYRQLPEEGLKFMVYLQKENIIDESGMPKERFSAEFPKEGPSILRIQQVVRGDSAAYFCASSRDTGSYYGYTFGSGTRLTVV.

The V call is TRBV7-3, the J call TRBJ2-7; maybe TRBD2 (6 bases). Trimming took 2 bases from V and 7 from J, leaving 9 bases between them. From germline, CDR1 is SGHTA and CDR2 FQGTGA. The CDR3 is 12 residues long. The CDR3 coding sequence is TGTGCCAGCAGCTTACCGGGGAGGGAGCAGTACTTC. Amino acid sequence: CASSLPGREQYF.

The chain links TRBV15 to TRBJ2-1, with a possible D match to TRBD2 (6 bases). The CDR3 has 14 residues. CDR1 is LNHNV, CDR2 YYDKDF, per germline (reference sequence). The V gene lost 7 bases and the J gene lost 8 bases, with 18 bases spanning the gap. This CDR3 reads CATKRSTEGDEQFF. In nucleotides, the CDR3 is TGTGCCACCAAAAGGTCAACGGAGGGTGATGAGCAGTTCTTC.

The table lists this clone with a few counts. The chain has TRBV2 and TRBJ2-7; TRBD2 might be the D (6 bases). Trimming removed 10 bases at V and 5 bases at J, with 21 bases between. The CDR3 is 14 residues long. Germline V lookup: CDR1 SNHLY, CDR2 FYNNEI. CDR3 coding DNA: TGTGCCACTCAAATGCAGGGACTGGTCGACGAGCAGTACTTC. Its translation is CATQMQGLVDEQYF.

This clone was observed a few times. The DNA of the CDR3 is TGTGCCAGTAGTTGGGACATCCTGACCGGGGAGCTGTTTTTT. Residues: CASSWDILTGELFF. The chain employs TRBV19 and TRBJ2-2; maybe TRBD1 (6 bases). This CDR3 is built from 14 residues. The V gene lost 5 bases and the J gene lost 5 bases, with 12 bases spanning the gap. CDR1 and CDR2 (germline): LNHDA, SQIVND (reference sequence).

The J gene is TRBJ1-1, the V gene TRBV11-3; D is possibly TRBD1 (5 bases). Germline lookup yields CDR1 SGHNT and CDR2 YENEEA. V was pared by 1 base and J by 4 bases, with 7 bases between. The CDR3 loop spans 13 amino acids. CDR3 residues: CASSLVGGTEAFF. CDR3 coding DNA: TGTGCCAGCAGCTTAGTGGGGGGCACTGAAGCTTTCTTT. The full variable domain, with the rest looked up from reference TRBV11-3 and TRBJ1-1, is EAGVVQSPRYKIIEKKQPVAFWCNPISGHNTLYWYLQNLGQGPELLIRYENEEAVDDSQLPKDRFSAERLKGVDSTLKIQPAELGDSAVYLCASSLVGGTEAFFGQGTRLTVV.

The chain employs TRBV18 and TRBJ1-2; no reliable D call. The germline CDR1 and CDR2 sequences are KGHSH and LQKENI. The CDR3 loop spans 13 amino acids. The V end was cut by 4 bases, the J end by 1 base, with 7 bases between. The CDR3 sequence is CASSHESNYGYTF. The CDR3 DNA reads TGTGCCAGCTCACATGAAAGTAACTATGGCTACACCTTC.

This clone was observed a few times. The chain couples TRBV2 to TRBJ2-7; 7 bases are shared with TRBD2. V lost 0 bases to trimming and J lost 2 bases; unmatched junction nucleotides: 13. CDR3 length: 18 amino acids. Germline loops: CDR1 SNHLY, CDR2 FYNNEI. In nucleotides, the CDR3 is TGTGCCAGCAGTGAAGCGCTTGCGGGAGCGGGAATTCCCTACGAGCAGTACTTC. Its protein product is CASSEALAGAGIPYEQYF.

The J gene is TRBJ2-7, the V gene TRBV7-2; maybe TRBD1 (6 bases). V gave up 4 bases and J gave up 1 base, with 11 bases separating them. CDR1 and CDR2 from the germline V gene are SGHTA and FQGNSA. This CDR3 has 14 amino acids. The CDR3 nucleotides are TGTGCCAGCAGCTCATATCAGGGGTCCTACGAGCAGTACTTC. It specifies CASSSYQGSYEQYF.

The chain links TRBV2 to TRBJ1-5; TRBD1 is a possible D gene (6 bases). The CDR3 has 15 residues. Trimming removed 5 bases at V and 0 bases at J, with 11 bases between. CDR1 and CDR2 from the germline V gene are SNHLY and FYNNEI. The CDR3 DNA reads TGTGCCAGCAGTAAACAGGGAAATAGCAATCAGCCCCAGCATTTT. It translates to CASSKQGNSNQPQHF.

This clone showed up just once. The rearrangement links TRBV15 to TRBJ2-3; 12 bases fit TRBD2. This CDR3 has 19 amino acids. Per germline, CDR1 LNHNV and CDR2 YYDKDF (reference sequence). The V segment lost 0 bases and the J segment 2 bases; nucleotides outside the gene matches: 9. The CDR3 nucleotides are TGTGCCACCAGCAGAGAACTAGCGGGAGGCCTAGGGTCCACAGATACGCAGTATTTT. Translating gives CATSRELAGGLGSTDTQYF.

The V and J genes are TRBV12-5 and TRBJ2-2; 14 bases align to TRBD2. This CDR3 contains 19 residues. Losses at the gene ends were 3 bases for V and 5 bases for J; bases not matched to a gene: 11. The germline gives CDR1 LGHNT, CDR2 FRNRAP. CDR3 DNA: TGTGCTAGTGGTTTCCGGTCGGGACTAGCGGGAGCTGGAACCGGGGAGCTGTTTTTT. Its translation is CASGFRSGLAGAGTGELFF.

The rearrangement links TRBV11-2 to TRBJ1-3, with D possibly matching TRBD1 (5 bases). Germline V gives CDR1 SGHAT, CDR2 FQNNGV. Trimming stripped 2 bases from V and 1 base from J, with 6 bases between. The CDR3 consists of 14 residues. CDR3 nucleotides: TGTGCCAGCAGCTTATACAGGTCTGGAAACACCATATATTTT. This sequence encodes CASSLYRSGNTIYF.

This clone was recorded a few times. The identical CDR3 is also encoded by other nucleotide sequences in the sample. V is TRBV5-1 and J is TRBJ1-1; no firm D call. Trimming took off 4 bases at V and 1 base at J, with 11 bases between the two ends. Germline V gene sequence: CDR1 SGHRS, CDR2 YFSETQ. The CDR3 is made up of 14 amino acids. This CDR3 reads CASSLGPGNTEAFF. In DNA form, the CDR3 reads TGCGCCAGCAGCCTCGGACCGGGGAACACTGAAGCTTTCTTT.